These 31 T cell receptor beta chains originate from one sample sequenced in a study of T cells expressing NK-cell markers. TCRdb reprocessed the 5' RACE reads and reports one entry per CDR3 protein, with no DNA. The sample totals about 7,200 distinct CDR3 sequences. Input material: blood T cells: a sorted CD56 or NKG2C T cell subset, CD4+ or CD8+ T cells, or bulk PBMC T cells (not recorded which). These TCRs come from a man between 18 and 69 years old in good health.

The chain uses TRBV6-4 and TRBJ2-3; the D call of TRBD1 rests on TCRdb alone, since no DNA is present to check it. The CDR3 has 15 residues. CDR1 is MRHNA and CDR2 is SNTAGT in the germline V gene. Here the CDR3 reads CASSESGQGSDTQYF.

CDR3 in amino acids: CSAPTSRGASYNEQFF. This chain connects TRBV20-1 to TRBJ2-1; lacking DNA, the TRBD2 call made by TCRdb goes unchecked. Germline V gene data show CDR1 as DFQATT and CDR2 as SNEGSKA (reference sequence). This CDR3 is built from 16 residues.

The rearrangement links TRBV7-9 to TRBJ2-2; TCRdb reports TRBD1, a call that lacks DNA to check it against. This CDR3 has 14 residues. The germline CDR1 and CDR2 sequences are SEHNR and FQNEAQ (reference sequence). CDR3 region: CASRGTGGRRELFF.

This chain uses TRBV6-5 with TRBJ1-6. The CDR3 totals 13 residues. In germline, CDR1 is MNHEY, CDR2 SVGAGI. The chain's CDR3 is CASSYSGVSPLHF.

The chain's CDR3 is CASSQDPAGGPNEQFF. This chain connects TRBV4-2 to TRBJ2-1; TCRdb names TRBD2, which stays unverified in the absence of DNA. Germline lookup yields CDR1 LGHNA and CDR2 YNFKEQ. The CDR3 runs to 16 residues.

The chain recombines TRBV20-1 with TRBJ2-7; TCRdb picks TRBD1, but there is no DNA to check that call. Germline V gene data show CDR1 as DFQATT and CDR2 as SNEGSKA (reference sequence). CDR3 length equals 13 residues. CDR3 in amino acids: CSASGDSDYEQYF.

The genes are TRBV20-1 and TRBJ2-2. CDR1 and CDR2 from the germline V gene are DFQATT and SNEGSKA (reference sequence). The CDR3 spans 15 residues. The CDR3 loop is CSARVVAEHRGAVFF.

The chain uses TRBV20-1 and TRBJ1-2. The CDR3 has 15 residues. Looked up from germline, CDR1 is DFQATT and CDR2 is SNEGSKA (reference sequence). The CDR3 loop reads CSARDARTGNYGYTF.

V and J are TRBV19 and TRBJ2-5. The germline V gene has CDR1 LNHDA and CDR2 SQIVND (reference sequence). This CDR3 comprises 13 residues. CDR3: CASSIDFQETQYF.

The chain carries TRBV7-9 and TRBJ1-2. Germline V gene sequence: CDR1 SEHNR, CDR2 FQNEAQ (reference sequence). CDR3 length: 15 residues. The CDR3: CASSLVVGGNYGYTF.

This CDR3 reads CASRPITGNEANNEQFF. The chain couples TRBV6-2 or TRBV6-3 to TRBJ2-1; no DNA is available, so the TRBD1 call from TCRdb remains unchecked. CDR3 length: 17 residues. CDR1 MNHEY and CDR2 SVGEGT come from the germline V gene.

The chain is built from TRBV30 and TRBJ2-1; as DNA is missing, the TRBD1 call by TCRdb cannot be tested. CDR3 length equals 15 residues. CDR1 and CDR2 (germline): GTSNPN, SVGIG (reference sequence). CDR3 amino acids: CAWSWDRGGVDEQFF.

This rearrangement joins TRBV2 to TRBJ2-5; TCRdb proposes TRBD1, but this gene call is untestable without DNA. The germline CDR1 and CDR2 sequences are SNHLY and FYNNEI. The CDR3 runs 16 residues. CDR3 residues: CAGETLDTGDQETQYF.

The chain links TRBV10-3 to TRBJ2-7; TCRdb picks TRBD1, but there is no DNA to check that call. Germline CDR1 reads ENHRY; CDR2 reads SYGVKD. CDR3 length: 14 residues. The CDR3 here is CAISEIFGGYEQYF.

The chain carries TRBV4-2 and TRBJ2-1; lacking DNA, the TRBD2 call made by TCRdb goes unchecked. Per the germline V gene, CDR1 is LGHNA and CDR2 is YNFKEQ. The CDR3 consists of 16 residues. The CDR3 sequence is CASSQEMTSGGNEQFF.

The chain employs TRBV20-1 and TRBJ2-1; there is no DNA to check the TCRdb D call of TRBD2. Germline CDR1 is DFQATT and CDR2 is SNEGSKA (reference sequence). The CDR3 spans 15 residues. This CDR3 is CSARGLAGETNEQFF.

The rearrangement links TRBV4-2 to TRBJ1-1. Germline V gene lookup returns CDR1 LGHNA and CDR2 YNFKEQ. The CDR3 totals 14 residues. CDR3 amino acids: CASSPTWRGSEAFF.

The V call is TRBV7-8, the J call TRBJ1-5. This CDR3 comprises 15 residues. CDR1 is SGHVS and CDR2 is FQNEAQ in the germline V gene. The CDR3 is CASSLAQRINQPQHF.

This CDR3 is CATSRGGSGDEQYF. This rearrangement joins TRBV15 to TRBJ2-7; TCRdb's D call of TRBD1 is untestable without DNA. The CDR3 runs 14 residues. Germline V gene sequence: CDR1 LNHNV, CDR2 YYDKDF (reference sequence).

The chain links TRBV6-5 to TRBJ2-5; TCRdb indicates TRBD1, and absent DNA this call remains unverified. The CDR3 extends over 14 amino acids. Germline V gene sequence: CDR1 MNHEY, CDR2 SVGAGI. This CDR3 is CASSSGQGRTAQYF.

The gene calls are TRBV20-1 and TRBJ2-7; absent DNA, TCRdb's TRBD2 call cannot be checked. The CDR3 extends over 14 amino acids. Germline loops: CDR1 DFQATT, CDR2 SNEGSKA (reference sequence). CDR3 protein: CSAREAGGAYEQYF.

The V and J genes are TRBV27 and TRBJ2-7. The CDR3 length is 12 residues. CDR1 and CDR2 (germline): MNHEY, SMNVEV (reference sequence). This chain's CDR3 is CASKGRTDEQYF.

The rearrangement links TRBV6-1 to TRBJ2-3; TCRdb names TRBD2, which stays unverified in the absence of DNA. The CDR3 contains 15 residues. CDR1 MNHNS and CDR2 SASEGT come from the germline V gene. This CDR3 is CASSVAAGGTDTQYF.

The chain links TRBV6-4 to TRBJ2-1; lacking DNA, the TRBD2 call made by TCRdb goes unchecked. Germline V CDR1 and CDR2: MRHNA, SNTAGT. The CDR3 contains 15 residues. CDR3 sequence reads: CASSPGSGGAGEQFF.

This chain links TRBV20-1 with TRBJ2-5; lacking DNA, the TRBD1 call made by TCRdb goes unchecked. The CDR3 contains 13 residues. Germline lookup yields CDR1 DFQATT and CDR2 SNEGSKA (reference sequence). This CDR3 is CSARRGGQETQYF.

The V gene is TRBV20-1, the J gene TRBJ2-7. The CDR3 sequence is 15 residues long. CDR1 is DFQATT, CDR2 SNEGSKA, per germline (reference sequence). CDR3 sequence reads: CSATLLTDSSYEQYF.

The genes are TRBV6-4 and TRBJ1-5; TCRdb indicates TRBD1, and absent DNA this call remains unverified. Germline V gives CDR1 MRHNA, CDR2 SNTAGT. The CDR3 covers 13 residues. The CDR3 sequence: CASSEGDNQPQHF.

CDR3 in amino acids: CASSPQGPLVGEISVGQYF. V usage is TRBV3-1 and J usage is TRBJ2-7; TCRdb reports TRBD2, a call that lacks DNA to check it against. The CDR3 has 19 amino acids. Germline CDR1 LGHDT, CDR2 YNNKEL (reference sequence).

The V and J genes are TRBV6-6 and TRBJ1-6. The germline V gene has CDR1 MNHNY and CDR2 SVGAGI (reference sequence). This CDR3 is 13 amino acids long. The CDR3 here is CASWEIYNSPLHF.

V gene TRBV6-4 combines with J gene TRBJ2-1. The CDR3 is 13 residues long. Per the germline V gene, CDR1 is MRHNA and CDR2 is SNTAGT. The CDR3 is CASSDSGYNEQFF.

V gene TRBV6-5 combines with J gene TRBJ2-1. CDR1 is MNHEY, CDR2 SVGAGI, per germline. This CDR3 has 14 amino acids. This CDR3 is CASSYSSESLKQFF.